The clone carrying this T cell receptor (beta chain) was picked up many times. Its target is not known. The sample is drawn from a study of blood T cells in healthy people across ages. Study-wide findings and caveats: Older age coincided with a roughly linear decline in TCR beta diversity per million T cells. Estimates of diversity drawn from one million T cells were considered underestimates. When set beside aged donors, long-lived donors presented more naive CD4+ cells and higher diversity.

Healthy individuals of Caucasian origin from Russia, aged about 6 to 100, served as donors. Through a sample-barcoded 5' primer and a J-beta primer mix, a second PCR was run for 7 to 11 cycles. TCRdb processed the 5' RACE reads anew with MiXCR; each CDR3 protein has one entry. This sample has about a million distinct CDR3 sequences; less than 45% occur once, and the top ten carry under 15%. The CDR3 sequence is 16 residues long. The V gene end was trimmed by 2 bases and the J gene end by 3 bases; junction bases not matched to a gene: 8. The germline V gene encodes CDR1 MDHEN and CDR2 SYDVKM. The TCR sequence derives from a man aged 18 to 29 in good health. The sequenced material came from blood. The chain has TRBV28 and TRBJ2-7, with 9 nucleotides matching TRBD1. The CDR3 nucleotides read TGTGCCAGCAGTTTAGGCCCGGGACAGGGAAACTACGAGCAGTACTTC. It encodes CASSLGPGQGNYEQYF. The full variable domain, with the rest looked up from reference TRBV28 and TRBJ2-7, is DVKVTQSSRYLVKRTGEKVFLECVQDMDHENMFWYRQDPGLGLRLIYFSYDVKMKEKGDIPEGYSVSREKKERFSLILESASTNQTSMYLCASSLGPGQGNYEQYFGPGTRLTVT.